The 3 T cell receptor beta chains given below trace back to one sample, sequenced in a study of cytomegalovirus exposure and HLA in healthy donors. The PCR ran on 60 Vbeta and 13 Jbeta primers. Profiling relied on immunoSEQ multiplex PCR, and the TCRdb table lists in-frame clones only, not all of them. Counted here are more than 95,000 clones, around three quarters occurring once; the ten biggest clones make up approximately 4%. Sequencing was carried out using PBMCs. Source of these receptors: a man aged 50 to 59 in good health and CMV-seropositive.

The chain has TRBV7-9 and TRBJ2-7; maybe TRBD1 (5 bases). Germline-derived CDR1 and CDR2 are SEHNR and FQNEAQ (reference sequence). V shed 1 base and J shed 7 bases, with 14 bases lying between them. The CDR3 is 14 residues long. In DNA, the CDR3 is TGTGCCAGCAGCTTAGTTCCAGGGTCGGAAGAGCAGTACTTC. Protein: CASSLVPGSEEQYF.

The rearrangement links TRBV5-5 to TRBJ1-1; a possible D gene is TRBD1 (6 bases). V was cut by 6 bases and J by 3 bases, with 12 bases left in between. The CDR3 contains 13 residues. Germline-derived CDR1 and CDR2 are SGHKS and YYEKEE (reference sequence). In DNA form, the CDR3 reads TGTGCCAGCAACTTTGAGGGGGACACTGAAGCTTTCTTT. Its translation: CASNFEGDTEAFF.

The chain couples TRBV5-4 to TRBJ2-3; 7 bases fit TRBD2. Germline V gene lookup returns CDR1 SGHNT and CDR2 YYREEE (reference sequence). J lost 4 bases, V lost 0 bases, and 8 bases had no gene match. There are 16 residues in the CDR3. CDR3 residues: CASSLVLAGAADTQYF. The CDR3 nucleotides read TGTGCCAGCAGCTTGGTCTTGGCGGGAGCCGCAGATACGCAGTATTTT.